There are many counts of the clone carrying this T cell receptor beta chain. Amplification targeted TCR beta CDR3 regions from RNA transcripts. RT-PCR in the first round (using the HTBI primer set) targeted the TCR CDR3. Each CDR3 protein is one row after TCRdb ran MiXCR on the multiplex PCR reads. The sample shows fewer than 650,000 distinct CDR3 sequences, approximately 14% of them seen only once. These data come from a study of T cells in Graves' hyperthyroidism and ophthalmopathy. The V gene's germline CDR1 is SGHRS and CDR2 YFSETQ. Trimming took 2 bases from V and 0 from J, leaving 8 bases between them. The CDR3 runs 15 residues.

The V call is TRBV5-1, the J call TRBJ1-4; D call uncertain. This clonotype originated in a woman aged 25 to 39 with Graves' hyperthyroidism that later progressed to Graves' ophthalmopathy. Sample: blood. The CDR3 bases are TGCGCCAGCAGCTTAATGGGGTCAACTAATGAAAAACTGTTTTTT. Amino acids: CASSLMGSTNEKLFF.